The 27 T cell receptor beta chains reported below all come from one sample, sequenced in a study of naive and memory T cell subsets. Their recognized antigens are unknown. Study-wide results and caveats: Possibly reflecting memory cells re-expressing CD45RA, a few larger clonotypes occurred in naive repertoires, especially CD8.

Both TRBC1 and TRBC2 were covered by a beta constant-region primer of two equimolar oligonucleotides. The ligated cDNA underwent four PCR rounds using SP2 and nested alpha and beta constant-region primers. TCRdb fed the UMI-ligation and nested PCR reads into MiXCR, producing one record per CDR3 protein. The table includes around 140,000 distinct CDR3 sequences, 22% detected once. Sequencing was done on a sample of naive CD4+ T cells from blood. The receptors shown here come from a human donor in good health.

This chain uses TRBV11-2 with TRBJ2-4; the D gene is possibly TRBD2 (6 bases). CDR1 SGHAT and CDR2 FQNNGV come from the germline V gene. The CDR3 totals 16 residues. Trimming stripped 5 bases from V and 2 bases from J, with 16 bases between. The CDR3 loop is CASSPRRGGTKNIQYF. The CDR3 region has the DNA TGTGCCAGCAGCCCCCGTAGGGGAGGAACCAAAAACATTCAGTACTTC.

V is TRBV6-6 and J is TRBJ2-7; D unresolved. The V gene lost 10 bases and the J gene lost 3 bases, with 19 bases spanning the gap. The CDR3 is made up of 14 amino acids. CDR1 and CDR2 (germline): MNHNY, SVGAGI (reference sequence). In DNA, the CDR3 is TGTGCCATCTCCCGGACGGACCCCCTCTACGAGCAGTACTTC. It yields the protein CAISRTDPLYEQYF.

This chain uses TRBV20-1 with TRBJ2-7, with D maybe TRBD2 (5 bases). V was cut by 3 bases and J by 2 bases, with 11 bases left in between. This CDR3 is built from 13 residues. Germline V lookup: CDR1 DFQATT, CDR2 SNEGSKA (reference sequence). The DNA of the CDR3 is TGCAGTGCTAGTAGCGCCTTAGCCTACGAGCAGTACTTC. It codes for CSASSALAYEQYF.

The table lists this clonotype with a few counts. The CDR3 DNA reads as TGTGCCAGCAGTCCTCCGTTAGGCCAGGGGGCTTGGAATGAGCAGTTCTTC. It yields the protein CASSPPLGQGAWNEQFF. The chain employs TRBV27 and TRBJ2-1; TRBD1 matches 8 bases. Trimming took 5 bases from V and 7 from J; bases not matched to a gene: 16. This CDR3 region has 17 residues. CDR1 MNHEY and CDR2 SMNVEV come from the germline V gene (reference sequence).

Notes on this clonotype: This clone may be a read error of a much larger clone one base away. The V gene is TRBV25-1, the J gene TRBJ2-3, with TRBD1 matching 7 bases. Germline lookup yields CDR1 MGHDK and CDR2 SYGVNS. V was pared by 7 bases and J by 4 bases, with 11 bases of the junction left unmatched. The CDR3 consists of 15 residues. The CDR3 DNA reads TGTGCCAGCACTGGCGTGAGGGGGCGACCAGATACGCAGTATTTT. Encoded protein: CASTGVRGRPDTQYF.

This clonotype occurred many times. The V and J genes are TRBV18 and TRBJ1-1; 7 nucleotides match TRBD1. The V segment lost 2 bases and the J segment 1 base; nucleotides outside the gene matches: 4. The CDR3 totals 15 residues. CDR1 and CDR2 (germline): KGHSH, LQKENI. The CDR3 nucleotides are TGTGCCAGCTCACCAGAGAACAGGGGGAACACTGAAGCTTTCTTT. Residues: CASSPENRGNTEAFF.

The V and J genes are TRBV7-9 and TRBJ2-3; 10 bases map to TRBD2. The junction had 0 bases not matched to a gene; V was cut back by 2 bases and J by 1 base. The CDR3 loop spans 15 amino acids. Germline loops: CDR1 SEHNR, CDR2 FQNEAQ (reference sequence). CDR3 region: CASSLTSGGTDTQYF. CDR3 in DNA: TGTGCCAGCAGCTTAACTAGCGGGGGCACAGATACGCAGTATTTT.

V usage is TRBV5-1 and J usage is TRBJ2-7; 7 positions match TRBD2. Germline CDR1 is SGHRS and CDR2 is YFSETQ. The CDR3 is made up of 16 amino acids. V shed 4 bases and J 0 bases; nucleotides not matched to a gene: 10. In nucleotides, the CDR3 is TGCGCCAGCAGCGTCCCCGGGGGGAGGAGCTCCTACGAGCAGTACTTC. Translating it yields CASSVPGGRSSYEQYF.

This clonotype occurred a few times. J is TRBJ2-7 and V is TRBV27, with 8 bases fitting TRBD2. The CDR3 is 16 amino acids. CDR1 and CDR2 (germline): MNHEY, SMNVEV (reference sequence). V shed 3 bases and J 0 bases; nucleotides not matched to a gene: 7. The CDR3 here is CASSFKGGGSSYEQYF. CDR3 coding DNA: TGTGCCAGCAGTTTTAAGGGCGGGGGGAGCTCCTACGAGCAGTACTTC.

This chain links TRBV28 with TRBJ2-4; tentatively, D is TRBD2 (5 bases). The germline V gene has CDR1 MDHEN and CDR2 SYDVKM. The V gene lost 5 bases and the J gene lost 6 bases, with 8 bases spanning the gap. The CDR3 contains 12 residues. The CDR3 DNA is TGTGCCAGCAGTCGCCGGGGAAACATTCAGTACTTC. It yields the protein CASSRRGNIQYF.

The chain carries TRBV7-9 and TRBJ2-7, with 8 nucleotides matching TRBD2. Trimming cost V 2 bases and J 7 bases; bases outside gene matches: 7. The germline gives CDR1 SEHNR, CDR2 FQNEAQ (reference sequence). This CDR3 is built from 14 residues. CDR3 nucleotide sequence: TGTGCCAGCAGCTTAATGAGCGGGAGTGAAGAGCAGTACTTC. Protein sequence: CASSLMSGSEEQYF.

This clonotype has only a few counts. V gene TRBV11-2 combines with J gene TRBJ2-1; D is uncertain. Looked up from germline, CDR1 is SGHAT and CDR2 is FQNNGV. V was trimmed by 2 bases and J by 5 bases, leaving 10 bases between them. The CDR3 extends over 14 amino acids. This CDR3 reads CASSLISGNNEQFF. DNA for the CDR3: TGTGCCAGCAGCTTAATTAGTGGAAACAATGAGCAGTTCTTC.

The CDR3 reads CASSFFGAGGQFF. The CDR3 DNA reads TGTGCCAGCAGTTTTTTCGGGGCGGGTGGGCAGTTCTTC. The chain joins TRBV27 to TRBJ2-1, with D perhaps being TRBD1 or TRBD2 (5 bases each). Germline CDR1 is MNHEY and CDR2 is SMNVEV (reference sequence). Trimming removed 3 bases at V and 12 bases at J, with 15 bases between. The CDR3 sequence is 13 residues long.

This clonotype was recorded at least ten times. The J gene is TRBJ2-2, the V gene TRBV9, with TRBD1 matching 7 bases. Germline V gives CDR1 SGDLS, CDR2 YYNGEE. J gave up 5 bases and V 4 bases, and 5 bases lay outside the gene matches. The CDR3 extends over 14 amino acids. CDR3 region: CASSSPGGTGELFF. The CDR3 DNA follows: TGTGCCAGCAGCTCCCCAGGGGGAACCGGGGAGCTGTTTTTT.

V and J are TRBV18 and TRBJ1-5; D not certain. The CDR3 contains 15 residues. Germline V gives CDR1 KGHSH, CDR2 LQKENI. The V and J ends lost 3 bases and 6 bases respectively, with 15 bases between them. This CDR3 is CASSPSTREGQPQHF. In DNA form, the CDR3 reads TGTGCCAGCTCACCGTCTACTAGGGAGGGTCAGCCCCAGCATTTT.

There are many counts of this clonotype. The germline gene is not matched at one end of the junction; a read error may be the cause. The chain employs TRBV5-1 and TRBJ2-7; TRBD2 might be the D (6 bases). CDR1 and CDR2 from the germline V gene are SGHRS and YFSETQ. This CDR3 is built from 14 residues. This CDR3 is CASSLAGGNYEQYF. In DNA form, the CDR3 reads TGTGCCAGCAGTTTAGCCGGCGGGAACTACGAGCAGTACTTC.

This clonotype was seen at least ten times. V usage is TRBV29-1 and J usage is TRBJ2-7; 9 bases align to TRBD1. Germline CDR1 and CDR2: SQVTM and ANQGSEA. CDR3 size: 13 residues. V trimming: 6 bases; J trimming: 7 bases; junction bases outside the gene matches: 10. CDR3 in DNA: TGCAGCGTGGGACAGGGAACCTTGGGGGAGCAGTACTTC. It codes for CSVGQGTLGEQYF.

The chain combines TRBV2 with TRBJ1-1; TRBD1 matches at 11 bases. This CDR3 spans 18 amino acids. The ends lost 2 bases at V and 3 bases at J; junction bases unmatched: 11. Germline V CDR1 and CDR2: SNHLY, FYNNEI. CDR3 nucleotide sequence: TGTGCCAGCAGTGAAAAGCGGACAGGGGGCGCCTTATACACTGAAGCTTTCTTT. It encodes CASSEKRTGGALYTEAFF.

This sequence joins TRBV5-1 and TRBJ2-7; possibly TRBD2 for D (5 bases). The germline V gene encodes CDR1 SGHRS and CDR2 YFSETQ. Trimming took off 4 bases at V and 1 base at J, with 9 bases between the two ends. This CDR3 region has 13 residues. CDR3 in amino acids: CASSRAGSYEQYF. The CDR3 DNA follows: TGCGCCAGCAGCCGGGCGGGTTCCTACGAGCAGTACTTC. The full variable domain, with the rest looked up from reference TRBV5-1 and TRBJ2-7, is KAGVTQTPRYLIKTRGQQVTLSCSPISGHRSVSWYQQTPGQGLQFLFEYFSETQRNKGNFPGRFSGRQFSNSRSEMNVSTLELGDSALYLCASSRAGSYEQYFGPGTRLTVT.

Only a few counts were recorded for this clonotype. This chain connects TRBV29-1 to TRBJ1-1; no definite D call. The CDR3 contains 12 residues. V lost 6 bases and J 6 bases, leaving 14 bases between the germline ends. Germline CDR1 SQVTM, CDR2 ANQGSEA. The DNA for the CDR3 is TGCAGCGTCCGGGAAAATTCGGCTGAAGCTTTCTTT. Translation: CSVRENSAEAFF.

The genes are TRBV6-5 and TRBJ2-1; D ambiguous. Germline CDR1 MNHEY, CDR2 SVGAGI. The CDR3 length is 13 residues. Deletions cut 6 bases from V and 7 bases from J, with 13 bases between. DNA for the CDR3: TGTGCCAGCAGCCAAACTGTCTGGAATGAGCAGTTCTTC. Translating gives CASSQTVWNEQFF.

In its sample, this clonotype was seen a few times. The chain carries TRBV29-1 and TRBJ1-1; no reliable D call. The CDR3 consists of 12 residues. The germline V gene encodes CDR1 SQVTM and CDR2 ANQGSEA. Trimming left V 8 bases short and J 6 bases short, with 16 bases between. Here the CDR3 DNA reads TGCAGCTCCGGGAGTCTAGGCGCTGAAGCTTTCTTT. Amino acids: CSSGSLGAEAFF.

This clonotype turned up a few times. The chain uses TRBV25-1 and TRBJ1-2; perhaps TRBD1 as D (5 bases). The V end lost 4 bases, the J end lost 7 bases, and 10 bases lay between the germline ends. The CDR3 runs to 12 residues. Per germline, CDR1 MGHDK and CDR2 SYGVNS. CDR3 residues: CASSGGARGYTF. The CDR3 DNA reads TGTGCCAGCAGTGGTGGGGCCCGTGGCTACACCTTC.

The sample holds a few counts of this clonotype. The CDR3 sequence: CASSFETVSGNTIYF. The CDR3 DNA reads TGTGCCAGCAGCTTCGAAACAGTATCTGGAAACACCATATATTTT. The rearrangement links TRBV7-2 to TRBJ1-3; D is undetermined. V gave up 3 bases and J gave up 1 base, with 10 bases separating them. CDR3 length: 15 residues. Germline values: CDR1 SGHTA, CDR2 FQGNSA.

This clonotype has a count of ten or more. The CDR3 here is CASSIGSNEQYF. CDR3 DNA sequence: TGTGCCAGTAGTATCGGTAGCAACGAGCAGTACTTC. This chain connects TRBV19 to TRBJ2-7, with unresolved D. Germline V gives CDR1 LNHDA, CDR2 SQIVND (reference sequence). V was shortened by 3 bases and J by 5 bases, with 8 bases between the two germline ends. This CDR3 has 12 residues.

This clonotype was seen a handful of times. The chain combines TRBV18 with TRBJ2-7; no firm D call. The CDR3 totals 13 residues. V was clipped by 4 bases and J by 4 bases, with 11 bases between them. Germline values: CDR1 KGHSH, CDR2 LQKENI. The CDR3 region has the DNA TGTGCCAGCTCACAAGGGCCGTCTTACGAGCAGTACTTC. It encodes CASSQGPSYEQYF. Variable domain in full (rest from reference TRBV18 and TRBJ2-7): NAGVMQNPRHLVRRRGQEARLRCSPMKGHSHVYWYRQLPEEGLKFMVYLQKENIIDESGMPKERFSAEFPKEGPSILRIQQVVRGDSAAYFCASSQGPSYEQYFGPGTRLTVT.

This clonotype was counted at least ten times. The chain combines TRBV19 with TRBJ1-5; no clear D gene. CDR1 is LNHDA, CDR2 SQIVND, per germline (reference sequence). This CDR3 region has 13 residues. Trimming took off 5 bases at V and 7 bases at J, with 12 bases between the two ends. CDR3 protein: CASSVGEYQPQHF. For the CDR3, the DNA is TGTGCCAGTAGTGTGGGAGAGTACCAGCCCCAGCATTTT. The full variable domain, its missing parts supplied by reference TRBV19 and TRBJ1-5, is DGGITQSPKYLFRKEGQNVTLSCEQNLNHDAMYWYRQDPGQGLRLIYYSQIVNDFQKGDIAEGYSVSREKKESFPLTVTSAQKNPTAFYLCASSVGEYQPQHFGDGTRLSIL.